Listed below are T cell receptor beta chains from one sample, sequenced in a study of STAT5B mutations in CD4+ large granular lymphocyte leukemia. Clones were sequenced by immunoSEQ multiplex PCR, and TCRdb holds only the in-frame ones, with some missing. The data show 45,000 to 55,000 clones, with approximately 70% seen just once and about 1.6% held by the top ten. Source material: CD4+ T cells from blood buffy coats. The receptor set was obtained from a human donor in good health. Each CDR3 is given with its conserved first and last residue. The D gene is left open where the match is weak. The size of a clone is reported for some rows only, either as once, few or many, or as a class for expanded clones.

J gene: TRBJ2-1
D gene: TRBD2
V gene: TRBV11-1
clone size: NA
CDR3 protein: CASSFGGGEYNEQFF
CDR3 DNA: TGTGCCAGCAGCTTCGGCGGGGGGGAGTACAATGAGCAGTTCTTC

J gene: TRBJ1-6
D gene: NA
V gene: TRBV18
clone size: NA
CDR3 protein: CASSGPTGLSSPLHF
CDR3 DNA: TGTGCCAGCTCAGGACCGACAGGTTTGAGTTCACCCCTCCACTTT

J gene: TRBJ2-5
D gene: NA
V gene: TRBV2
clone size: NA
CDR3 protein: CASSEPRRGQETQYF
CDR3 DNA: TGTGCCAGCAGTGAACCGCGACGGGGGCAAGAGACCCAGTACTTC

J gene: TRBJ2-7
D gene: TRBD1
V gene: TRBV6-1
clone size: NA
CDR3 protein: CASGTWDSYEQYF
CDR3 DNA: TGTGCCAGCGGGACGTGGGACAGCTACGAGCAGTACTTC

J gene: TRBJ2-3
D gene: NA
V gene: TRBV5-1
clone size: NA
CDR3 protein: CASDGGIGDTQYF
CDR3 DNA: TGCGCCAGCGATGGGGGAATCGGTGATACGCAGTATTTT

J gene: TRBJ2-1
D gene: NA
V gene: TRBV7-8
clone size: NA
CDR3 protein: CASSLEVGPWDEQFF
CDR3 DNA: TGTGCCAGCAGCTTAGAAGTTGGGCCCTGGGATGAGCAGTTCTTC

J gene: TRBJ2-1
D gene: NA
V gene: TRBV6-1
clone size: NA
CDR3 protein: CASSDPLLQLNEQFF
CDR3 DNA: TGTGCCAGCAGTGACCCCCTGCTACAGCTCAATGAGCAGTTCTTC

J gene: TRBJ2-5
D gene: NA
V gene: TRBV7-6
clone size: once
CDR3 protein: CASSSNTGVQETQYF
CDR3 DNA: TGTGCCAGCAGCTCCAATACGGGGGTTCAAGAGACCCAGTACTTC

J gene: TRBJ1-1
D gene: NA
V gene: TRBV16
clone size: NA
CDR3 protein: CASSHLGNEAFF
CDR3 DNA: TGTGCCAGCAGCCACCTAGGGAACGAAGCTTTCTTT

J gene: TRBJ2-5
D gene: NA
V gene: TRBV7-2
clone size: NA
CDR3 protein: CASSFVGVETQYF
CDR3 DNA: TGTGCCAGCAGCTTCGTGGGGGTTGAGACCCAGTACTTC

J gene: TRBJ2-7
D gene: TRBD2
V gene: TRBV28
clone size: NA
CDR3 protein: CASSAGGSYEQYF
CDR3 DNA: TGTGCCAGCAGTGCGGGGGGAAGCTACGAGCAGTACTTC

J gene: TRBJ1-2
D gene: NA
V gene: TRBV5-8
clone size: NA
CDR3 protein: CASSLMALLAGYGYTF
CDR3 DNA: TGTGCCAGCAGCTTGATGGCTCTTTTGGCGGGCTATGGCTACACCTTC

J gene: TRBJ2-5
D gene: TRBD1
V gene: TRBV5-1
clone size: NA
CDR3 protein: CASSLQGQQETQYF
CDR3 DNA: TGCGCCAGCAGCTTACAGGGACAGCAAGAGACCCAGTACTTC

J gene: TRBJ2-3
D gene: NA
V gene: TRBV30
clone size: NA
CDR3 protein: CAWNGQGTDTQYF
CDR3 DNA: TGTGCCTGGAACGGGCAGGGGACAGATACGCAGTATTTT

J gene: TRBJ2-5
D gene: NA
V gene: TRBV6-6
clone size: NA
CDR3 protein: CASSSEWESTQYF
CDR3 DNA: TGTGCCAGCAGTTCCGAGTGGGAGTCGACCCAGTACTTC

J gene: TRBJ1-4
D gene: NA
V gene: TRBV27
clone size: NA
CDR3 protein: CASSLSSYGEKLFF
CDR3 DNA: TGTGCCAGCAGTTTATCTAGCTACGGTGAAAAACTGTTTTTT

J gene: TRBJ2-5
D gene: TRBD2
V gene: TRBV2
clone size: once
CDR3 protein: CASAELSGGAGAQYF
CDR3 DNA: TGTGCCAGCGCAGAATTGAGCGGGGGGGCGGGGGCCCAGTACTTC

J gene: TRBJ1-2
D gene: NA
V gene: TRBV6-1
clone size: NA
CDR3 protein: CASSENHYGYTF
CDR3 DNA: TGTGCCAGCAGTGAAAATCACTATGGCTACACCTTC

J gene: TRBJ2-3
D gene: TRBD2
V gene: TRBV5-1
clone size: few
CDR3 protein: CASSSGTSGGDTQYF
CDR3 DNA: TGCGCCAGCAGCTCCGGGACTAGCGGGGGGGATACGCAGTATTTT

J gene: TRBJ2-3
D gene: NA
V gene: TRBV27
clone size: NA
CDR3 protein: CASRFRGTDTQYF
CDR3 DNA: TGTGCCAGCAGGTTCAGGGGCACAGATACGCAGTATTTT

J gene: TRBJ1-5
D gene: NA
V gene: TRBV19
clone size: NA
CDR3 protein: CASKVGGSLNQPQHF
CDR3 DNA: TGTGCCAGTAAAGTGGGAGGGTCCCTCAATCAGCCCCAGCATTTT

J gene: TRBJ1-1
D gene: NA
V gene: TRBV11-2
clone size: NA
CDR3 protein: CASSLFGSTEAFF
CDR3 DNA: TGTGCCAGCAGCTTATTCGGGTCAACTGAAGCTTTCTTT

J gene: TRBJ1-2
D gene: TRBD1
V gene: TRBV5-6
clone size: NA
CDR3 protein: CASSAGTGGYGYTF
CDR3 DNA: TGTGCCAGCAGCGCCGGGACAGGGGGATATGGCTACACCTTC

J gene: TRBJ2-1
D gene: NA
V gene: TRBV19
clone size: few
CDR3 protein: CASSRALPYNEQFF
CDR3 DNA: TGTGCCAGTAGTCGAGCGCTACCCTACAATGAGCAGTTCTTC

J gene: TRBJ1-5
D gene: NA
V gene: TRBV19
clone size: NA
CDR3 protein: CASSINHRVNQPQHF
CDR3 DNA: TGTGCCAGTAGTATAAATCACAGGGTTAATCAGCCCCAGCATTTT